This is a list of T cell receptor beta chains from one sample in a study of cytomegalovirus exposure and HLA in healthy donors. Some clones are missing from TCRdb's copy, which holds only in-frame ones; the method was immunoSEQ multiplex PCR. The table has 170,000 or so clones, around 80% seen once. Sequencing was carried out using PBMCs. The receptors shown here come from a man aged 18 to 30 in good health and CMV-seronegative. The CDR3 runs from the conserved cysteine through the conserved F or W. Each record gives: D gene, J gene, V gene, clone size, CDR3 protein, CDR3 DNA. A D gene is named only where the DNA matches it firmly. Where a row states a size, it is once, few, many or the class of an expanded clone; other rows omit it.

D gene: TRBD2
J gene: TRBJ2-5
V gene: TRBV7-9
clone size: .
CDR3 protein: CASSLPSGMGGRTQYF
CDR3 DNA: TGTGCCAGCAGCTTACCTAGCGGGATGGGCGGGCGGACCCAGTACTTC

D gene: .
J gene: TRBJ2-1
V gene: TRBV7-3
clone size: .
CDR3 protein: CASSQNQPSAYNEQFF
CDR3 DNA: TGTGCCAGCAGCCAGAACCAGCCTAGCGCCTACAATGAGCAGTTCTTC

D gene: .
J gene: TRBJ1-4
V gene: TRBV6-4
clone size: .
CDR3 protein: CASRNEVQTEKLFF
CDR3 DNA: TGTGCCAGCAGGAACGAGGTGCAGACGGAAAAACTGTTTTTT

D gene: TRBD2
J gene: TRBJ2-4
V gene: TRBV7-9
clone size: .
CDR3 protein: CASSPRSQPSGRDIQYF
CDR3 DNA: TGTGCCAGCAGCCCCCGGTCCCAGCCCTCGGGGAGGGACATTCAGTACTTC

D gene: .
J gene: TRBJ2-7
V gene: TRBV6-1
clone size: .
CDR3 protein: CALRGQKNEQYF
CDR3 DNA: TGTGCCCTCCGCGGACAGAAGAACGAGCAGTACTTC

D gene: .
J gene: TRBJ1-1
V gene: TRBV19
clone size: .
CDR3 protein: CASSVRQEENTEAFF
CDR3 DNA: TGTGCCAGTAGTGTGAGACAGGAAGAGAACACTGAAGCTTTCTTT

D gene: .
J gene: TRBJ1-1
V gene: TRBV19
clone size: .
CDR3 protein: CASSQQASTEAFF
CDR3 DNA: TGTGCCAGTAGCCAACAGGCCAGCACTGAAGCTTTCTTT

D gene: .
J gene: TRBJ2-2
V gene: TRBV7-2
clone size: .
CDR3 protein: CASSLVPLTPTGELFF
CDR3 DNA: TGTGCCAGCAGCTTAGTCCCTTTAACTCCGACCGGGGAGCTGTTTTTT

D gene: TRBD2
J gene: TRBJ2-1
V gene: TRBV5-1
clone size: .
CDR3 protein: CASSSGLAGYNEQFF
CDR3 DNA: TGCGCCAGCAGTTCGGGACTAGCGGGCTACAATGAGCAGTTCTTC

D gene: .
J gene: TRBJ1-6
V gene: TRBV5-6
clone size: .
CDR3 protein: CASSLGFRASPLHF
CDR3 DNA: TGTGCCAGCAGCTTGGGTTTCCGAGCCTCACCCCTCCACTTT

D gene: .
J gene: TRBJ1-2
V gene: TRBV15
clone size: .
CDR3 protein: CATSRDHGVYYGYTF
CDR3 DNA: TGTGCCACCAGCAGAGATCACGGAGTTTACTATGGCTACACCTTC

D gene: .
J gene: TRBJ2-7
V gene: TRBV7-2
clone size: .
CDR3 protein: CASSLIAYEQYF
CDR3 DNA: TGTGCCAGCAGCTTAATAGCCTACGAGCAGTACTTC

D gene: TRBD1
J gene: TRBJ2-2
V gene: TRBV7-3
clone size: .
CDR3 protein: CASSPGGQGMTGELFF
CDR3 DNA: TGTGCCAGCAGCCCAGGCGGACAGGGGATGACCGGGGAGCTGTTTTTT

D gene: TRBD2
J gene: TRBJ2-7
V gene: TRBV28
clone size: .
CDR3 protein: CASSPGWEGSYEQYF
CDR3 DNA: TGTGCCAGCTCTCCGGGGTGGGAGGGCTCCTACGAGCAGTACTTC

D gene: .
J gene: TRBJ1-1
V gene: TRBV9
clone size: .
CDR3 protein: CASSVVLSVNTEAFF
CDR3 DNA: TGTGCCAGCAGCGTAGTTTTGAGCGTGAACACTGAAGCTTTCTTT

D gene: .
J gene: TRBJ2-1
V gene: TRBV4-1
clone size: .
CDR3 protein: CASSLTSENNEQFF
CDR3 DNA: TGCGCCAGCAGCCTAACTTCCGAAAACAATGAGCAGTTCTTC

D gene: TRBD1
J gene: TRBJ2-4
V gene: TRBV19
clone size: .
CDR3 protein: CASSLRTGLAKNIQYF
CDR3 DNA: TGTGCCAGTAGTCTCCGGACAGGGTTGGCCAAAAACATTCAGTACTTC

D gene: .
J gene: TRBJ1-2
V gene: TRBV27
clone size: .
CDR3 protein: CASSFAGARYGYTF
CDR3 DNA: TGTGCCAGCAGTTTTGCAGGGGCTAGATATGGCTACACCTTC

D gene: .
J gene: TRBJ2-7
V gene: TRBV7-9
clone size: .
CDR3 protein: CASSPSGSYEQYF
CDR3 DNA: TGTGCCAGCAGCCCGAGCGGTTCCTACGAGCAGTACTTC

D gene: TRBD1
J gene: TRBJ2-7
V gene: TRBV7-6
clone size: .
CDR3 protein: CASSPGGYEQYF
CDR3 DNA: TGTGCCAGCAGCCCAGGGGGCTACGAGCAGTACTTC

D gene: TRBD1
J gene: TRBJ2-7
V gene: TRBV7-8
clone size: .
CDR3 protein: CASSRLGGRQGGSYEQYF
CDR3 DNA: TGTGCCAGCAGCCGCTTAGGGGGGCGACAGGGGGGCAGCTACGAGCAGTACTTC

D gene: TRBD1
J gene: TRBJ2-4
V gene: TRBV6-1
clone size: few
CDR3 protein: CASSVGTGRNIQYF
CDR3 DNA: TGTGCCAGCAGTGTTGGGACAGGGAGGAACATTCAGTACTTC

D gene: .
J gene: TRBJ2-5
V gene: TRBV15
clone size: .
CDR3 protein: CATSRSGQETQYF
CDR3 DNA: TGTGCCACCAGCAGAAGCGGACAAGAGACCCAGTACTTC

D gene: TRBD1
J gene: TRBJ1-5
V gene: TRBV10-3
clone size: .
CDR3 protein: CAISESDRTYSNQPQHF
CDR3 DNA: TGTGCCATCAGTGAGTCGGACAGGACCTATAGCAATCAGCCCCAGCATTTT

D gene: .
J gene: TRBJ2-2
V gene: TRBV27
clone size: .
CDR3 protein: CASSLSSPGTGELFF
CDR3 DNA: TGTGCCAGCAGTTTATCGAGCCCCGGGACCGGGGAGCTGTTTTTT

D gene: .
J gene: TRBJ1-6
V gene: TRBV5-4
clone size: .
CDR3 protein: CASSSWTGYNSPLHF
CDR3 DNA: TGTGCCAGCAGCTCTTGGACGGGGTATAATTCACCCCTCCACTTT

D gene: .
J gene: TRBJ1-3
V gene: TRBV6-5
clone size: .
CDR3 protein: CASSYEGSGNTIYF
CDR3 DNA: TGTGCCAGCAGTTACGAGGGATCTGGAAACACCATATATTTT

D gene: .
J gene: TRBJ2-1
V gene: TRBV15
clone size: .
CDR3 protein: CATSTGTRFSYNEQFF
CDR3 DNA: TGTGCCACCAGCACGGGTACCCGTTTCTCCTACAATGAGCAGTTCTTC

D gene: TRBD1
J gene: TRBJ2-3
V gene: TRBV5-1
clone size: .
CDR3 protein: CASSPRDRRTDTQYF
CDR3 DNA: TGCGCCAGCAGCCCCCGGGACAGGCGCACAGATACGCAGTATTTT

D gene: TRBD2
J gene: TRBJ2-7
V gene: TRBV28
clone size: .
CDR3 protein: CASSLILAVSYEQYF
CDR3 DNA: TGTGCCAGCAGTTTAATACTAGCGGTCTCCTACGAGCAGTACTTC

D gene: .
J gene: TRBJ2-7
V gene: TRBV5-1
clone size: .
CDR3 protein: CASSRTASYEQYF
CDR3 DNA: TGCGCCAGCAGCCGGACAGCCTCCTACGAGCAGTACTTC

D gene: .
J gene: TRBJ2-7
V gene: TRBV10-1
clone size: .
CDR3 protein: CASSESPYEQYF
CDR3 DNA: TGCGCCAGCAGTGAGTCCCCGTACGAGCAGTACTTC

D gene: TRBD1
J gene: TRBJ2-7
V gene: TRBV29-1
clone size: .
CDR3 protein: CSVTGQGQSYEQYF
CDR3 DNA: TGCAGCGTTACCGGACAGGGTCAATCCTACGAGCAGTACTTC

D gene: TRBD2
J gene: TRBJ2-2
V gene: TRBV7-8
clone size: once
CDR3 protein: CASKREGITGELFF
CDR3 DNA: TGTGCCAGTAAGCGGGAGGGCATCACCGGGGAGCTGTTTTTT

D gene: TRBD1
J gene: TRBJ1-1
V gene: TRBV10-3
clone size: few
CDR3 protein: CAIRETGDTEAFF
CDR3 DNA: TGTGCCATCAGGGAGACAGGGGACACTGAAGCTTTCTTT

D gene: TRBD1
J gene: TRBJ2-7
V gene: TRBV14
clone size: few
CDR3 protein: CASSPRTGSYEQYF
CDR3 DNA: TGTGCCAGCAGCCCACGGACAGGTTCCTACGAGCAGTACTTC

D gene: TRBD1
J gene: TRBJ1-1
V gene: TRBV9
clone size: .
CDR3 protein: CASSVLGTENTEAFF
CDR3 DNA: TGTGCCAGCAGCGTTCTGGGGACAGAGAACACTGAAGCTTTCTTT

D gene: TRBD1
J gene: TRBJ1-1
V gene: TRBV28
clone size: .
CDR3 protein: CAEGPGQGTEAFF
CDR3 DNA: TGTGCTGAGGGACCCGGACAGGGTACTGAAGCTTTCTTT

D gene: .
J gene: TRBJ1-1
V gene: TRBV9
clone size: .
CDR3 protein: CASSVGRGTEAFF
CDR3 DNA: TGTGCCAGCAGCGTAGGCCGAGGCACTGAAGCTTTCTTT

D gene: TRBD1
J gene: TRBJ1-1
V gene: TRBV28
clone size: .
CDR3 protein: CASRGQGVTEAFF
CDR3 DNA: TGTGCCAGCAGGGGACAGGGGGTTACTGAAGCTTTCTTT

D gene: .
J gene: TRBJ2-2
V gene: TRBV19
clone size: .
CDR3 protein: CASSIPLGEVTGELFF
CDR3 DNA: TGTGCCAGTAGTATTCCCCTCGGGGAGGTCACCGGGGAGCTGTTTTTT

D gene: .
J gene: TRBJ2-6
V gene: TRBV7-9
clone size: .
CDR3 protein: CASSSPTTESGANVLTF
CDR3 DNA: TGTGCCAGCAGCTCCCCCACGACTGAGTCTGGGGCCAACGTCCTGACTTTC

D gene: TRBD1
J gene: TRBJ2-7
V gene: TRBV28
clone size: .
CDR3 protein: CASSLWAGQGSYEQYF
CDR3 DNA: TGTGCCAGCAGTTTATGGGCGGGACAGGGGTCCTACGAGCAGTACTTC

D gene: TRBD2
J gene: TRBJ2-1
V gene: TRBV4-3
clone size: .
CDR3 protein: CASSHLTSGSWYNEQFF
CDR3 DNA: TGCGCCAGCAGCCACCTAACTAGCGGGAGTTGGTACAATGAGCAGTTCTTC

D gene: .
J gene: TRBJ2-7
V gene: TRBV11-2
clone size: .
CDR3 protein: CASSLDLGRGTSYEQYF
CDR3 DNA: TGTGCCAGCAGCTTAGATCTGGGCAGGGGAACTTCTTACGAGCAGTACTTC

D gene: TRBD2
J gene: TRBJ2-3
V gene: TRBV13
clone size: once
CDR3 protein: CASSLLAGGSTDTQYF
CDR3 DNA: TGTGCCAGCAGCTTATTGGCGGGAGGGAGCACAGATACGCAGTATTTT

D gene: TRBD1
J gene: TRBJ1-3
V gene: TRBV5-4
clone size: .
CDR3 protein: CASSTGGQSQRVGTIYF
CDR3 DNA: TGTGCCAGCAGCACAGGGGGACAGTCCCAACGTGTTGGTACCATATATTTT

D gene: TRBD2
J gene: TRBJ2-7
V gene: TRBV28
clone size: .
CDR3 protein: CASSSAGGPNYEQYF
CDR3 DNA: TGTGCCAGCAGTTCCGCGGGAGGGCCCAACTACGAGCAGTACTTC

D gene: TRBD2
J gene: TRBJ2-2
V gene: TRBV4-1
clone size: .
CDR3 protein: CASSQEGGLAGGTGELFF
CDR3 DNA: TGCGCCAGCAGCCAAGAGGGGGGACTAGCGGGGGGCACCGGGGAGCTGTTTTTT

D gene: .
J gene: TRBJ1-5
V gene: TRBV27
clone size: .
CDR3 protein: CASSLSGAYSNQPQHF
CDR3 DNA: TGTGCCAGCAGTTTATCGGGGGCCTATAGCAATCAGCCCCAGCATTTT

D gene: .
J gene: TRBJ1-2
V gene: TRBV15
clone size: .
CDR3 protein: CATSRDSPQGGYTF
CDR3 DNA: TGTGCCACCAGCAGAGATTCCCCGCAGGGTGGCTACACCTTC

D gene: TRBD2
J gene: TRBJ2-1
V gene: TRBV7-3
clone size: few
CDR3 protein: CASSLNGGGAPNEQFF
CDR3 DNA: TGTGCCAGCAGCTTAAACGGCGGGGGGGCCCCCAATGAGCAGTTCTTC